The 27 T cell receptor beta chains below come from one sample, sequenced in a study of shared clonotypes between healthy human individuals. This table comes from immunoSEQ multiplex PCR, and its TCRdb copy is limited to in-frame clones, with some not included. The sample lists about 640,000 clones, about two thirds seen once, with around 2% in the top ten. The specimen was memory CD4+ T cells sorted from blood. As to subset: CD45RA-negative fraction. These receptors originate from a woman aged 25 to 45 in good health.

CDR3 sequence: CASSIGTGQNTEAFF. The CDR3 region has the DNA TGTGCCAGTAGTATCGGGACAGGGCAGAACACTGAAGCTTTCTTT. This rearrangement joins TRBV19 to TRBJ1-1; TRBD1 matches at 9 bases. Germline CDR1 LNHDA, CDR2 SQIVND (reference sequence). The CDR3 is made up of 15 amino acids. With 3 bases clipped from V and 1 base from J, the junction kept 3 bases outside the gene matches.

The J gene is TRBJ2-5, the V gene TRBV4-1, with 9 bases that match TRBD2. The CDR3 is 15 amino acids. CDR1 is MGHRA and CDR2 is YSYEKL in the germline V gene. Trimming removed 2 bases from V and 4 bases from J; junction bases left unmatched: 5. The CDR3 here is CASSQLAGRIETQYF. The CDR3 coding sequence is TGCGCCAGCAGCCAACTAGCGGGAAGGATAGAGACCCAGTACTTC.

J is TRBJ1-5 and V is TRBV11-2; D not resolved. The CDR3 is 14 residues long. Trimming shortened V by 5 bases and J by 0 bases, and 8 bases separated the two germline ends. Germline assignment: CDR1 SGHAT and CDR2 FQNNGV. Here the CDR3 DNA reads TGTGCCAGCAGCCCGACGGGTAGCAATCAGCCCCAGCATTTT. It yields the protein CASSPTGSNQPQHF.

The chain carries TRBV27 and TRBJ2-1; 11 bases align to TRBD2. V lost 5 bases to trimming and J lost 6 bases; unmatched junction nucleotides: 12. From germline, CDR1 is MNHEY and CDR2 SMNVEV (reference sequence). The CDR3 contains 17 residues. The CDR3 loop is CASSQNLAGGPSNEQFF. DNA for the CDR3: TGTGCCAGCAGTCAAAATTTAGCGGGAGGGCCAAGCAATGAGCAGTTCTTC.

The genes are TRBV27 and TRBJ1-1; D is undetermined. CDR1 is MNHEY and CDR2 is SMNVEV in the germline V gene (reference sequence). CDR3 length: 15 residues. V lost 4 bases to trimming and J lost 0 bases, with 12 bases between them. The CDR3 region is CASSWGRQLNTEAFF. The CDR3 coding sequence is TGTGCCAGCAGTTGGGGTCGGCAGTTGAACACTGAAGCTTTCTTT.

This chain joins TRBV18 and TRBJ1-2, with no clear D. The V end was cut by 2 bases, the J end by 7 bases, with 8 bases between. The germline CDR1 and CDR2 sequences are KGHSH and LQKENI. The CDR3 is 12 amino acids. The CDR3, as DNA: TGTGCCAGCTCACCAGGACGGAGTGGCTACACCTTC. It specifies CASSPGRSGYTF.

The count of this clone is one. V usage is TRBV19 and J usage is TRBJ1-1, with D possibly TRBD1 on 6 matching bases. The CDR3 consists of 15 residues. The V end lost 1 base, the J end lost 11 bases, and 20 bases lay between the germline ends. The germline V gene encodes CDR1 LNHDA and CDR2 SQIVND (reference sequence). CDR3 residues: CASSIVSGAKQEAFF. The CDR3 DNA follows: TGTGCCAGTAGTATAGTTTCAGGGGCAAAACAGGAGGCTTTCTTT.

The chain recombines TRBV28 with TRBJ1-3; D remains ambiguous. Germline V gives CDR1 MDHEN, CDR2 SYDVKM. The CDR3 contains 16 residues. V was shortened by 3 bases and J by 0 bases, with 12 bases between the two germline ends. The CDR3 DNA is TGTGCCAGCAGTTTCGATGGATTCAACTCTGGAAACACCATATATTTT. Protein sequence: CASSFDGFNSGNTIYF.

This rearrangement joins TRBV6-1 to TRBJ2-7, with D possibly matching TRBD2 (5 bases). From germline, CDR1 is MNHNS and CDR2 SASEGT. The V end was cut by 7 bases, the J end by 4 bases, with 17 bases between. This CDR3 spans 14 amino acids. For the CDR3, the DNA is TGTGCCAGCAAGAACGGGGAACTTCTTTACGAGCAGTACTTC. Translation gives CASKNGELLYEQYF.

The chain recombines TRBV7-2 with TRBJ1-4, with no clear D. V was pared by 5 bases and J by 6 bases, with 4 bases between. CDR3 length: 11 amino acids. The germline V gene encodes CDR1 SGHTA and CDR2 FQGNSA. CDR3 nucleotides: TGTGCCAGCAGCGCTTATGAAAAACTGTTTTTT. Protein: CASSAYEKLFF.

This rearrangement joins TRBV11-2 to TRBJ2-2; TRBD2 agrees at 8 bases. CDR1 and CDR2 (germline): SGHAT, FQNNGV. The J segment lost 2 bases and the V segment lost 3 bases, leaving 11 bases of the junction unmatched. This CDR3 contains 18 residues. CDR3 in amino acids: CASSFTLSGTRNTGELFF. The CDR3 coding sequence is TGTGCCAGCAGCTTTACCCTTAGCGGGACACGTAACACCGGGGAGCTGTTTTTT.

J is TRBJ1-4 and V is TRBV30; possible D gene TRBD1, 6 bases. Trimming took off 0 bases at V and 8 bases at J, with 13 bases between the two ends. The CDR3 consists of 14 residues. Germline V lookup: CDR1 GTSNPN, CDR2 SVGIG (reference sequence). The CDR3 loop is CAWSVEGGEEKLFF. CDR3 coding DNA: TGTGCCTGGAGTGTCGAGGGGGGCGAGGAAAAACTGTTTTTT.

This chain links TRBV15 with TRBJ2-1, with D perhaps matching TRBD2 (5 bases). V dropped 1 base and J dropped 8 bases, with 9 bases sitting between them. The CDR3 sequence is 13 residues long. Germline-derived CDR1 and CDR2 are LNHNV and YYDKDF (reference sequence). CDR3 bases: TGTGCCACCAGCAGAGTTGGGAGCGATGAGCAGTTCTTC. Protein: CATSRVGSDEQFF.

The chain couples TRBV27 to TRBJ1-5, with 9 bases fitting TRBD1. Losses at the gene ends were 9 bases for V and 0 bases for J; bases not matched to a gene: 12. Germline values: CDR1 MNHEY, CDR2 SMNVEV (reference sequence). The CDR3 contains 17 residues. The CDR3 is CASSAGTGYTSNQPQHF. In nucleotides, the CDR3 is TGTGCCAGTTCCGCCGGGACAGGGTATACTAGCAATCAGCCCCAGCATTTT.

The chain carries TRBV6-4 and TRBJ2-3; TRBD2 agrees at 10 bases. The CDR3 runs to 15 residues. V shed 3 bases and J 6 bases; nucleotides not matched to a gene: 6. Germline V gene data show CDR1 as MRHNA and CDR2 as SNTAGT. The DNA of the CDR3 is TGTGCCAGCAGTGAGTTGTGGGGACTAGCGGATACGCAGTATTTT. It translates to CASSELWGLADTQYF.

The rearrangement uses TRBV6-5 and TRBJ2-7, with 7 bases aligning to TRBD2. J was trimmed by 8 bases and V by 6 bases; bases with no gene match: 16. Looked up from germline, CDR1 is MNHEY and CDR2 is SVGAGI. This CDR3 region has 15 residues. CDR3 loop: CASSTGEGGSFKQYF. CDR3 nucleotide sequence: TGTGCCAGCAGCACCGGTGAGGGAGGGTCCTTCAAGCAGTACTTC.

Concerning this clone itself: The sample contains more than one DNA sequence encoding this CDR3. The chain uses TRBV5-1 and TRBJ1-4; D may be TRBD1 (6 bases). CDR1 is SGHRS and CDR2 is YFSETQ in the germline V gene. CDR3 length: 14 amino acids. Deletions cut 7 bases from V and 2 bases from J, with 12 bases between. The CDR3 nucleotides read TGCGCCAGCGCAACAGGGTCGACTAATGAAAAACTGTTTTTT. It is translated as CASATGSTNEKLFF.

Here the CDR3 DNA reads TGCGCCAGCAGCTTGGATAGCAGGGGCGACCGGGGCTACACCTTC. It codes for CASSLDSRGDRGYTF. This chain connects TRBV5-1 to TRBJ1-2, with D perhaps matching TRBD1 (6 bases). The CDR3 has 15 residues. V was trimmed by 0 bases and J by 8 bases, leaving 17 bases between them. Germline CDR1 SGHRS, CDR2 YFSETQ. The whole variable domain, remainder taken from reference TRBV5-1 and TRBJ1-2, is KAGVTQTPRYLIKTRGQQVTLSCSPISGHRSVSWYQQTPGQGLQFLFEYFSETQRNKGNFPGRFSGRQFSNSRSEMNVSTLELGDSALYLCASSLDSRGDRGYTFGSGTRLTVV.

This chain joins TRBV6-1 and TRBJ1-2; D is undetermined. In germline, CDR1 is MNHNS, CDR2 SASEGT. V dropped 3 bases and J dropped 7 bases, with 15 bases sitting between them. The CDR3 covers 14 residues. The chain's CDR3 is CASSDAAAFVGYTF. CDR3 bases: TGTGCCAGCAGTGATGCGGCGGCCTTTGTTGGCTACACCTTC.

V and J are TRBV9 and TRBJ2-7; D is uncertain. This CDR3 is 14 amino acids long. Trimming cost V 5 bases and J 2 bases, with 14 bases left between them. CDR1 is SGDLS and CDR2 is YYNGEE in the germline V gene. In DNA form, the CDR3 reads TGTGCCAGCAGTGAAAATCGGAGTCCCTACGAGCAGTACTTC. It encodes CASSENRSPYEQYF.

With regard to this clone: The sample holds other DNA sequences that translate to the same CDR3. This chain joins TRBV28 and TRBJ1-5; TRBD1 matches 7 bases. The CDR3 is 16 residues long. Germline-derived CDR1 and CDR2 are MDHEN and SYDVKM. Germline trimming cut 5 bases from V and 0 bases from J; bases unmatched to any gene: 7. CDR3 in amino acids: CASSPPGQHSNQPQHF. For the CDR3, the DNA is TGTGCCAGCAGTCCTCCGGGACAGCATAGCAATCAGCCCCAGCATTTT.

This clone was picked up a small number of times. The rearrangement links TRBV30 to TRBJ1-2; D is perhaps TRBD1 (6 bases). V gave up 0 bases and J gave up 7 bases, with 12 bases separating them. Germline lookup yields CDR1 GTSNPN and CDR2 SVGIG (reference sequence). The CDR3 runs 13 residues. Written as DNA, the CDR3 is TGTGCCTGGAGTGTAGGGGCAGGGGTTGGCTACACCTTC. Protein product: CAWSVGAGVGYTF.

This clone appeared a few times. This CDR3 is CASSFGYPDRDQETQYF. The CDR3 DNA sequence: TGTGCCAGCAGTTTCGGTTACCCAGACAGGGACCAAGAGACCCAGTACTTC. V usage is TRBV28 and J usage is TRBJ2-5, with TRBD1 identical over 7 bases. Trimming at V came to 3 bases and at J to 0 bases, leaving 10 bases not matched to a gene. CDR3 size: 17 residues. Germline V lookup: CDR1 MDHEN, CDR2 SYDVKM.

The sample holds a few counts of this clone. The chain has TRBV9 and TRBJ2-2; D might be TRBD1 (6 bases). V lost 4 bases and J lost 6, with 22 bases in between. Germline V lookup: CDR1 SGDLS, CDR2 YYNGEE. This CDR3 is 17 amino acids long. The CDR3 DNA is TGTGCCAGCAGCTCCCCGGTAGGGACACTGTTATCCGGGGAGCTGTTTTTT. Translation gives CASSSPVGTLLSGELFF.

The CDR3 loop is CASSHGTGRENGYTF. In DNA form, the CDR3 reads TGTGCCAGCAGCCACGGGACAGGGAGAGAGAATGGCTACACCTTC. The chain is built from TRBV27 and TRBJ1-2, with 9 bases aligning to TRBD1. Trimming took 6 bases from V and 6 from J; bases not matched to a gene: 11. Germline V gene sequence: CDR1 MNHEY, CDR2 SMNVEV (reference sequence). CDR3 length equals 15 residues.

The V call is TRBV28, the J call TRBJ2-3, with 8 bases that match TRBD2. Per the germline V gene, CDR1 is MDHEN and CDR2 is SYDVKM. The CDR3 is 15 amino acids. V gave up 6 bases and J gave up 2 bases; unmatched junction bases: 7. The CDR3 sequence: CASRTGTRTTDTQYF. The DNA of the CDR3 is TGTGCCAGCAGAACCGGGACTAGGACCACAGATACGCAGTATTTT.

This clone was seen more than once but under ten times. CDR3 nucleotide sequence: TGTGCCAGCAGTCCCCCCGTCCGAGGGGGGAGACTAGCGGGAGCTGAATCGGATGAGCAGTACTTC. It yields the protein CASSPPVRGGRLAGAESDEQYF. The rearrangement links TRBV27 to TRBJ2-7, with TRBD2 identical over 12 bases. V lost 5 bases and J lost 7; bases outside the gene matches: 30. The CDR3 loop spans 22 amino acids. Per germline, CDR1 MNHEY and CDR2 SMNVEV (reference sequence).